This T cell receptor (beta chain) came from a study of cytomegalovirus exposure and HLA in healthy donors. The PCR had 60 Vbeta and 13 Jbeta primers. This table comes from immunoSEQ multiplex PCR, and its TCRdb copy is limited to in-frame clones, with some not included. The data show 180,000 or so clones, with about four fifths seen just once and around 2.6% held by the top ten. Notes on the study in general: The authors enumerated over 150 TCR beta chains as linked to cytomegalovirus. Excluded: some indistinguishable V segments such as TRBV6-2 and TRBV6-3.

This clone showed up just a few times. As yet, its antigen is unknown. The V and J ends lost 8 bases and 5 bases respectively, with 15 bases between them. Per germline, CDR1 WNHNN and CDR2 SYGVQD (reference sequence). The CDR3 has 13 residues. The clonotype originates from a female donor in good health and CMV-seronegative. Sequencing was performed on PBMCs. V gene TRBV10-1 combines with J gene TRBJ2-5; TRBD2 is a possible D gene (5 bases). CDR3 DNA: TGCGCCAGCGGCCCTACCGGGGAGGAGACCCAGTACTTC. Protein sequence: CASGPTGEETQYF.